This TCR beta chain came from a study of cytomegalovirus exposure and HLA in healthy donors. Study information: In an earlier analysis, 95 million to 140 million unique TCR beta sequences were found from 150 million to 200 million T cells.

In its sample, this clone was seen once. Its antigen remains unknown. The PCR had 60 Vbeta and 13 Jbeta primers. TCRdb's copy holds only in-frame clones and misses some; the assay was immunoSEQ multiplex PCR. The sample yields under 200,000 clones, around 80% seen once. V lost 0 bases, J lost 8 bases, and 10 bases lay in between. Germline-derived CDR1 and CDR2 are MNHEY and SVGAGI. CDR3 size: 14 residues. Notes on the study in general: In a later analysis, donors in an Asian-associated ancestry cluster reportedly had fewer N-insertions in productive TCRs than the cohort mean.

The origin of this receptor is a male donor in good health and CMV-seronegative. The V call is TRBV6-5, the J call TRBJ1-4, with D unclear. Sequenced input: PBMCs. Written as DNA, the CDR3 is TGTGCCAGCAGTTACTCGTGGAGGGCCGAAAAACTGTTTTTT. This codes for CASSYSWRAEKLFF.